Presented here are 2 T cell receptor beta chains from one specimen sequenced in a study of blood T cells in healthy people across ages. The use of a sample-barcoded 5' primer and a J-beta primer mix characterized a second PCR of about 6 to 12 cycles. TCRdb passed the 5' RACE reads through MiXCR, listing each CDR3 protein once. The repertoire includes about a million distinct CDR3 sequences, roughly half of them detected once, and roughly a fifth sits in the top ten. Sequencing was done on a sample of blood. The receptors were gathered from a woman aged 60 to 75 in good health.

The chain employs TRBV4-1 and TRBJ2-1; 10 nucleotides line up with TRBD1. Germline CDR1 and CDR2: MGHRA and YSYEKL. The CDR3 sequence is 17 residues long. Trimming cost V 4 bases and J 13 bases; bases outside gene matches: 19. CDR3 residues: CASSLGQGRNAHEHQFF. For the CDR3, the DNA is TGCGCCAGCAGCCTGGGACAGGGGCGAAATGCCCATGAGCATCAGTTCTTC.

This clonotype was detected only a few times. V is TRBV3-1 and J is TRBJ1-2; 7 nucleotides line up with TRBD1. Losses at the gene ends were 4 bases for V and 4 bases for J; bases not matched to a gene: 3. The germline V gene has CDR1 LGHDT and CDR2 YNNKEL (reference sequence). This CDR3 comprises 13 residues. The CDR3 DNA follows: TGTGCCAGCAGCCCGACAGGGACCTATGGCTACACCTTC. It encodes CASSPTGTYGYTF.